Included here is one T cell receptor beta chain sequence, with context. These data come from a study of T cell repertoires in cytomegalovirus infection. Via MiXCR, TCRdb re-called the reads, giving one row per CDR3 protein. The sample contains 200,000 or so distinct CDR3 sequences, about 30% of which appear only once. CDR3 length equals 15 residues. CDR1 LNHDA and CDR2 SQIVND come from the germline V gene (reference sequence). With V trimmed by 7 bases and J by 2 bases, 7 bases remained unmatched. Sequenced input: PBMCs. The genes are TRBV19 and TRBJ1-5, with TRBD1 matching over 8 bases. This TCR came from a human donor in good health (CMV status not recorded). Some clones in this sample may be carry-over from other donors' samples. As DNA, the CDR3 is TGTGCCAGTACTTTGGACAGGGATGGCAATCAGCCCCAGCATTTT. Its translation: CASTLDRDGNQPQHF.